This TCR beta chain was identified in a study of cytomegalovirus exposure and HLA in healthy donors. Study overall: There were 100 million to 120 million unique TCR beta sequences, drawn from around 180 million T cells, in an earlier analysis. Overall study findings and caveats: As confirmed in vitro, a few CMV-associated chains were specific for CMV antigens.

This CDR3 spans 11 amino acids. Germline CDR1 reads LNHDA; CDR2 reads SQIVND (reference sequence). Trimming took off 3 bases at V and 6 bases at J, with 6 bases between the two ends. The PCR had 60 Vbeta and 13 Jbeta primers. The assay was immunoSEQ multiplex PCR, and TCRdb's table has in-frame clones only and misses some. The table records 90,000 to 110,000 clones, roughly 80% of them present only once. Concerning this clone: What it recognizes is unknown.

The origin of this receptor is a woman aged 40 to 50 in good health and CMV-seropositive. The chain couples TRBV19 to TRBJ2-7; possible D gene TRBD2, 6 bases. The sequencing sample was made of PBMCs. This chain's CDR3 is CASSIGGEQYF. CDR3 in DNA: TGTGCCAGTAGTATCGGGGGCGAGCAGTACTTC. Based on the CDR3 plus reference TRBV19 and TRBJ2-7, the full variable domain is DGGITQSPKYLFRKEGQNVTLSCEQNLNHDAMYWYRQDPGQGLRLIYYSQIVNDFQKGDIAEGYSVSREKKESFPLTVTSAQKNPTAFYLCASSIGGEQYFGPGTRLTVT.